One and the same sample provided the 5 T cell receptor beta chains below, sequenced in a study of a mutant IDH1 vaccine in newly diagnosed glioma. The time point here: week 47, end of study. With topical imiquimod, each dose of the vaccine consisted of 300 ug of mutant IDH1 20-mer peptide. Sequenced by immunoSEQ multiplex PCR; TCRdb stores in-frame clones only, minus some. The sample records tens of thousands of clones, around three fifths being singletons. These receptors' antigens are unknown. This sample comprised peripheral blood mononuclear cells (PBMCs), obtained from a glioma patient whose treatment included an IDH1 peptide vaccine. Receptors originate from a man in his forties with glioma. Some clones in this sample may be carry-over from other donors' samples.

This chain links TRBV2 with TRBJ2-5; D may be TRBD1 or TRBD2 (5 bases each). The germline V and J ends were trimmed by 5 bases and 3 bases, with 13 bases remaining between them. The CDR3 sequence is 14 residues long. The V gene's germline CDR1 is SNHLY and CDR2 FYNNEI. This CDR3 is CASSLRDGKETQYF. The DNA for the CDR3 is TGTGCCAGCAGTCTCCGGGACGGCAAAGAGACCCAGTACTTC.

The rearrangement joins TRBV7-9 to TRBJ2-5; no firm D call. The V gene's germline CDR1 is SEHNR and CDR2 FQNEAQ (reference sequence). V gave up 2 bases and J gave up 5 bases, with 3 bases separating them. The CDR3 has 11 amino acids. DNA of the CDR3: TGTGCCAGCAGCTTAATCGAGACCCAGTACTTC. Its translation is CASSLIETQYF.

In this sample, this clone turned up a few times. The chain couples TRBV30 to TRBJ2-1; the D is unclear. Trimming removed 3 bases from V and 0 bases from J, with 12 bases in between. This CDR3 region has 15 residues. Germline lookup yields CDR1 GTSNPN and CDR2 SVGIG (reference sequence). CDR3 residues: CAWSFRLSSYNEQFF. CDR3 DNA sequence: TGTGCCTGGAGCTTTAGGTTGAGCTCCTACAATGAGCAGTTCTTC.

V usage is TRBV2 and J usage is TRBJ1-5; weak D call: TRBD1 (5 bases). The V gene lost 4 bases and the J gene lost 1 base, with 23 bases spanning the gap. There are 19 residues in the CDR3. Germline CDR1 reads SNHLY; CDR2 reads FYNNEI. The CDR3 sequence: CASSGRGQGGVWSNQPQHF. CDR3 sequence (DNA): TGTGCCAGCAGTGGACGTGGGCAGGGAGGGGTTTGGAGCAATCAGCCCCAGCATTTT.

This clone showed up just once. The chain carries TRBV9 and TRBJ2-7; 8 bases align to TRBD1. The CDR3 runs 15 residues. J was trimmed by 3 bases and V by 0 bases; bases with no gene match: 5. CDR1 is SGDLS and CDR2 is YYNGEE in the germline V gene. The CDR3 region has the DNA TGTGCCAGCAGCGTAGGAACAGGGGGAATCTACGAGCAGTACTTC. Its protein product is CASSVGTGGIYEQYF.